This T cell receptor (beta chain) was observed in a study of control samples from healthy donors and cancer patients. TCRdb's table, derived via immunoSEQ multiplex PCR, lists solely in-frame clones and lacks some. The sample yields about 220,000 clones, about 95% seen once. V lost 4 bases to trimming and J lost 4 bases, with 11 bases between them. Germline loops: CDR1 WNHNN, CDR2 SYGVQD (reference sequence). This CDR3 has 14 residues. V usage is TRBV10-1 and J usage is TRBJ1-5; D might be TRBD1 (6 bases). Sequences were obtained from blood. This sequence was found in a man aged 45-65 years in good health. Here the CDR3 DNA reads TGCGCCAGCAGTGGGGCAGGGGTAAATCAGCCCCAGCATTTT. Protein: CASSGAGVNQPQHF.